Below, 2 T cell receptor beta chains from the same sample are listed, as sequenced in a study of blood T cell repertoires in COVID-19. Profiling relied on immunoSEQ multiplex PCR, and the TCRdb table lists in-frame clones only, not all of them. The sample lists 220,000 or so clones; 65% to 85% were seen once. Source material: PBMCs or T cells enriched from blood (not recorded which). Receptor source: a woman aged 55-69 years who had recovered from COVID-19.

This chain connects TRBV27 to TRBJ1-5; D is ambiguous. CDR1 and CDR2 (germline): MNHEY, SMNVEV (reference sequence). The CDR3 is 14 amino acids. V lost 6 bases to trimming and J lost 9 bases, with 18 bases between them. In DNA, the CDR3 is TGTGCCAGCAGATCCGGCACATACCCAGGGCCCCAGCATTTT. Amino acids: CASRSGTYPGPQHF.

The rearrangement uses TRBV27 and TRBJ2-2; no definite D call. V shed 2 bases and J shed 1 base, with 8 bases lying between them. Per the germline V gene, CDR1 is MNHEY and CDR2 is SMNVEV (reference sequence). The CDR3 runs 15 residues. The chain's CDR3 is CASSLDPGNTGELFF. The CDR3 DNA is TGTGCCAGCAGTTTAGATCCCGGGAACACCGGGGAGCTGTTTTTT.